These 2 T cell receptor beta chains share one sample of origin, sequenced in a study of identifying expanded T cells in peripheral blood (dated by TCRdb to about 2019). The method was the immunoSEQ multiplex PCR assay. TCRdb retrieved this table from immuneACCESS and kept in-frame rearrangements only. Not all clones are present; in checked studies, unresolved V genes account for under half, and no reason is known for the remainder. The sample table records more than 75,000 clones; approximately 84% of these occur just once. Around 5.6% of the sample comes from the top ten. Sample: blood. Source of these receptors: a person aged 18 to 75 in good health.

In its sample, this clone was seen a few times. The rearrangement links TRBV7-8 to TRBJ2-4; 9 nucleotides align to TRBD2. V lost 1 base and J lost 1; bases outside the gene matches: 11. Germline assignment: CDR1 SGHVS and CDR2 FQNEAQ. This CDR3 has 19 amino acids. This CDR3 reads CASSLDQAGGRGAKNIQYF. In nucleotides, the CDR3 is TGTGCCAGCAGCTTAGACCAAGCGGGGGGCCGCGGTGCCAAAAACATTCAGTACTTC.

J is TRBJ1-1 and V is TRBV11-2; TRBD1 is a possible D gene (6 bases). CDR1 SGHAT and CDR2 FQNNGV come from the germline V gene. V lost 1 base to trimming and J lost 3 bases, with 18 bases between them. The CDR3 length is 17 residues. CDR3 nucleotide sequence: TGTGCCAGCAGCTTAGTCGCCACAGGGAATGAGCACACTGAAGCTTTCTTT. Its translation: CASSLVATGNEHTEAFF.